These 8 T cell receptor beta chains came from one sample sequenced in a study of blood T cell repertoires in COVID-19. Produced via immunoSEQ multiplex PCR; TCRdb's table is partial and in-frame only. The data hold about 94,000 clones, with approximately 84% observed a single time. The sequenced sample consisted of peripheral blood. The receptors derive from a man aged 55 to 70 with acute or convalescent COVID-19.

This clone came up once. At one boundary the junction diverges from the germline segment, which might be a read error. The chain is built from TRBV7-7 and TRBJ2-5; maybe TRBD2 (5 bases). The CDR3 consists of 14 residues. Germline loops: CDR1 SSHAT, CDR2 FNYEAQ (reference sequence). CDR3 region: CASSVTGLRETQYF. The CDR3 DNA reads TGTGCTAGCAGCGTGACCGGACTTCGGGAGACCCAGTACTTC.

In this sample, this clone turned up once. For the CDR3, the DNA is TGTGCCAGCAGTCCCCACACAGGGCCCAGCAATCAGCCCCAGCATTTT. Translated, it gives CASSPHTGPSNQPQHF. The rearrangement joins TRBV28 to TRBJ1-5; maybe TRBD1 (6 bases). V was cut by 5 bases and J by 1 base, with 15 bases left in between. Germline V gives CDR1 MDHEN, CDR2 SYDVKM. The CDR3 is made up of 16 amino acids.

The chain recombines TRBV19 with TRBJ1-1; D perhaps matches TRBD1 (5 bases). CDR1 is LNHDA, CDR2 SQIVND, per germline (reference sequence). The CDR3 has 17 residues. V lost 3 bases, J lost 1 base, and 18 bases lay in between. The CDR3 DNA follows: TGTGCCAGTAGTATCCCAACCTTCGGGGGTGCGAACACTGAAGCTTTCTTT. Its translation: CASSIPTFGGANTEAFF.

This sequence joins TRBV20-1 and TRBJ1-1; tentative D call: TRBD1 (5 bases). Germline V gene lookup returns CDR1 DFQATT and CDR2 SNEGSKA (reference sequence). Trimming left V 3 bases short and J 4 bases short, with 15 bases between. This CDR3 is built from 14 residues. CDR3 protein: CSASRSGLGTEAFF. CDR3 bases: TGCAGTGCTAGTAGGTCAGGGCTGGGCACTGAAGCTTTCTTT.

This clone was observed a handful of times. V usage is TRBV5-1 and J usage is TRBJ2-7; 12 positions agree with TRBD2. Germline loops: CDR1 SGHRS, CDR2 YFSETQ. The CDR3 length is 16 residues. J lost 6 bases, V lost 4 bases, and 11 bases had no gene match. CDR3 in amino acids: CASSRESLAGGLEQYF. The CDR3 bases are TGCGCCAGCAGCCGCGAATCCCTAGCGGGGGGGCTCGAGCAGTACTTC.

V is TRBV3-1 (or the pseudogene TRBV3-2) and J is TRBJ1-2, with TRBD1 matching over 8 bases. Germline V gene sequence: CDR1 LGHDT, CDR2 YNNKEL (reference sequence). This CDR3 comprises 14 residues. J was trimmed by 4 bases and V by 4 bases; bases with no gene match: 5. Written as DNA, the CDR3 is TGTGCCAGCAGCCTTGGACAGGGCATCTATGGCTACACCTTC. This encodes CASSLGQGIYGYTF.

This sequence joins TRBV12-3 or TRBV12-4 and TRBJ2-1; maybe TRBD1 (5 bases). The CDR3 runs to 13 residues. The germline V and J ends were trimmed by 3 bases and 9 bases, with 12 bases remaining between them. The CDR3, as DNA: TGTGCCAGCAGTTTCCAGGGTAGGGGTGAGCAGTTCTTC. Translated, it gives CASSFQGRGEQFF.

CDR3 in DNA: TGCGCCAGCAGCAGGACACCCATGAACACTGAAGCTTTCTTT. Protein product: CASSRTPMNTEAFF. This rearrangement joins TRBV5-1 to TRBJ1-1, with D possibly TRBD1 on 5 matching bases. CDR3 length equals 14 residues. V was cut by 4 bases and J by 0 bases, with 10 bases left in between. Looked up from germline, CDR1 is SGHRS and CDR2 is YFSETQ.